The 20 T cell receptor beta chains given below trace back to one sample, sequenced in a study of T-cell reconstitution after alpha-beta-depleted transplantation in children. The TCRbeta library incorporated unique molecular identifiers. In TCRdb, the PCR reads were re-called with MiXCR into one record per CDR3 protein. The table records 580,000 or so distinct CDR3 sequences, roughly 23% of them present only once. Material: PBMCs, mostly from graft donor cells, obtained 360 days after TCRalphabeta/CD19-depleted stem cell transplant. The source of these receptors is a boy in the first two years of life who had a stem cell transplant for acute myeloid leukemia, so the T cells may come from the graft donor.

This clonotype was found a few times. The chain links TRBV27 to TRBJ2-5, with 7 bases identical to TRBD1. Trimming took 6 bases from V and 7 from J; bases not matched to a gene: 14. Per germline, CDR1 MNHEY and CDR2 SMNVEV (reference sequence). The CDR3 consists of 15 residues. CDR3 nucleotides: TGTGCCAGCAGGCCCGGACAGGCGTCACCCAGGACCCAGTACTTC. Its protein is CASRPGQASPRTQYF.

This clonotype was found a few times. The CDR3 sequence: CSARGVGPRVSETQYF. In DNA, the CDR3 is TGCAGTGCTAGAGGGGTCGGGCCGCGAGTCAGCGAGACCCAGTACTTC. This chain connects TRBV20-1 to TRBJ2-5; D is unclear. V was clipped by 1 base and J by 5 bases, with 20 bases between them. Germline-derived CDR1 and CDR2 are DFQATT and SNEGSKA (reference sequence). The CDR3 loop spans 16 amino acids.

In its sample, this clonotype was seen many times. The chain recombines TRBV30 with TRBJ2-5, with 8 bases matching TRBD2. The germline V gene has CDR1 GTSNPN and CDR2 SVGIG (reference sequence). The V segment lost 3 bases and the J segment 4 bases; nucleotides outside the gene matches: 4. CDR3 length: 13 amino acids. CDR3 region: CAWRRRGGETQYF. The CDR3 DNA is TGTGCCTGGAGGAGACGGGGGGGAGAGACCCAGTACTTC.

Ten or more counts support this clonotype. J is TRBJ2-6 and V is TRBV4-1; TRBD1 aligns across 10 bases. Germline V CDR1 and CDR2: MGHRA, YSYEKL. With V trimmed by 1 base and J by 0 bases, 6 bases remained unmatched. CDR3 length: 19 residues. The CDR3 nucleotides are TGCGCCAGCAGCCAAGGACTGGGGACAGGGGTCTCTGGGGCCAACGTCCTGACTTTC. Amino acid sequence: CASSQGLGTGVSGANVLTF.

This clonotype has more than one count but fewer than ten. The V and J genes are TRBV20-1 and TRBJ2-2; D gene ambiguous. CDR3 length equals 13 residues. Germline lookup yields CDR1 DFQATT and CDR2 SNEGSKA (reference sequence). V dropped 4 bases and J dropped 4 bases, with 10 bases sitting between them. CDR3 residues: CSAIRRTTGELFF. For the CDR3, the DNA is TGCAGTGCTATAAGAAGGACCACCGGGGAGCTGTTTTTT.

This clonotype was recorded many times. V gene TRBV28 combines with J gene TRBJ2-7; tentatively, D is TRBD2 (5 bases). Per the germline V gene, CDR1 is MDHEN and CDR2 is SYDVKM. Trimming pared 5 bases from V and 2 bases from J, leaving 19 bases between. This CDR3 comprises 16 residues. In DNA form, the CDR3 reads TGTGCCAGCAGTCCCTCACCACGGCGGGTCCCCTACGAGCAGTACTTC. Encoded protein: CASSPSPRRVPYEQYF.

This clonotype has just a few counts. The gene calls are TRBV7-9 and TRBJ1-2; 7 nucleotides agree with TRBD1. The CDR3 has 15 residues. V gave up 4 bases and J gave up 0 bases; unmatched junction bases: 5. Germline V gene data show CDR1 as SEHNR and CDR2 as FQNEAQ (reference sequence). The CDR3 loop reads CASSSSGQPNYGYTF. In DNA form, the CDR3 reads TGTGCCAGCAGCTCGTCGGGACAGCCTAACTATGGCTACACCTTC.

This rearrangement joins TRBV5-1 to TRBJ1-1, with D unclear. The V gene's germline CDR1 is SGHRS and CDR2 YFSETQ. Trimming stripped 3 bases from V and 3 bases from J, with 9 bases between. The length of the CDR3 is 13 residues. The CDR3 loop is CASSSSWDTEAFF. DNA of the CDR3: TGCGCCAGCAGCTCTTCATGGGACACTGAAGCTTTCTTT.

This clonotype was found many times. V gene TRBV12-3 or TRBV12-4 combines with J gene TRBJ2-4; a possible D gene is TRBD1 (5 bases). This CDR3 spans 17 amino acids. V lost 5 bases and J lost 0, with 17 bases in between. CDR3 DNA: TGTGCCAGCAGTCCCCAGGGTAAGGATGGAGCCAAAAACATTCAGTACTTC. As protein: CASSPQGKDGAKNIQYF.

There are a few counts of this clonotype. The rearrangement uses TRBV24-1 and TRBJ2-3, with 7 bases fitting TRBD1. Germline V gene lookup returns CDR1 KGHDR and CDR2 SFDVKD. The CDR3 runs 16 residues. V lost 4 bases and J lost 4; bases outside the gene matches: 10. In DNA, the CDR3 is TGTGCCACCAGTGACCGAGGGGGCTTGAGGGCAGATACGCAGTATTTT. This gives the protein CATSDRGGLRADTQYF.

This clonotype was counted many times. The CDR3 DNA sequence: TGCAGTGCTACCGGACCTACCTACGAGCAGTACTTC. The encoded protein is CSATGPTYEQYF. This chain links TRBV20-1 with TRBJ2-7; no firm D call. The CDR3 runs to 12 residues. Germline CDR1 DFQATT, CDR2 SNEGSKA (reference sequence). The germline V and J ends were trimmed by 4 bases and 2 bases, with 9 bases remaining between them.

The V gene is TRBV4-2, the J gene TRBJ2-3, with D unclear. CDR3 length equals 16 residues. The V end lost 4 bases, the J end lost 0 bases, and 14 bases lay between the germline ends. The V gene's germline CDR1 is LGHNA and CDR2 YNFKEQ. CDR3 sequence (DNA): TGTGCCAGCAGCCTCTCCCTCAATCCTAGCACAGATACGCAGTATTTT. Amino acids: CASSLSLNPSTDTQYF.

The V and J genes are TRBV21-1 and TRBJ2-1. TRBV21-1 is noted as a pseudogene. This CDR3 is 13 amino acids long. The CDR3 DNA sequence: TGTGCCAGCAGCAAAGTACGGGGTTACGAGCAGTTCTTC. This sequence encodes CASSKVRGYEQFF.

This clonotype was recorded many times. CDR3 DNA sequence: TGCAGTGCTAGGAGAAGGGACTGGCTACAAGAGACCCAGTACTTC. The encoded protein is CSARRRDWLQETQYF. The chain combines TRBV20-1 with TRBJ2-5; possibly TRBD2 for D (6 bases). This CDR3 is built from 15 residues. The germline V gene encodes CDR1 DFQATT and CDR2 SNEGSKA (reference sequence). Deletions cut 3 bases from V and 2 bases from J, with 16 bases between.

The chain joins TRBV5-1 to TRBJ2-2; D possibly corresponds to TRBD2 (6 bases). Trimming took off 4 bases at V and 6 bases at J, with 19 bases between the two ends. Germline loops: CDR1 SGHRS, CDR2 YFSETQ. CDR3 length: 16 amino acids. In DNA, the CDR3 is TGCGCCAGCAGCCCGACACAAGGGAGGTATCCCGGGGAGCTGTTTTTT. Residues: CASSPTQGRYPGELFF.

A few counts support this clonotype. The chain carries TRBV7-8 and TRBJ2-5, with 7 bases identical to TRBD1. The germline gives CDR1 SGHVS, CDR2 FQNEAQ. CDR3 length: 15 amino acids. V lost 5 bases, J lost 2 bases, and 8 bases stayed unmatched. This CDR3 reads CASSISTGDQETQYF. CDR3 coding DNA: TGTGCCAGCAGCATATCAACAGGGGATCAAGAGACCCAGTACTTC.

The V and J genes are TRBV5-1 and TRBJ1-2; unclear D gene. This CDR3 spans 13 amino acids. V was trimmed by 3 bases and J by 7 bases, leaving 13 bases between them. The germline CDR1 and CDR2 sequences are SGHRS and YFSETQ. The CDR3 is CASSWEQEGGYTF. The CDR3 DNA reads TGCGCCAGCAGCTGGGAGCAGGAAGGTGGCTACACCTTC.

The gene calls are TRBV13 and TRBJ2-5, with TRBD2 matching over 8 bases. CDR3 length: 18 amino acids. From germline, CDR1 is PRHDT and CDR2 FYEKMQ (reference sequence). Trimming cost V 1 base and J 0 bases; bases outside gene matches: 10. In DNA, the CDR3 is TGTGCCAGCAGCTTAGCTCCACAAGCAGCGGGGGACCAAGAGACCCAGTACTTC. Its translation: CASSLAPQAAGDQETQYF.

The chain joins TRBV9 to TRBJ2-1; 14 nucleotides agree with TRBD2. Germline values: CDR1 SGDLS, CDR2 YYNGEE. The CDR3 sequence is 17 residues long. With 3 bases clipped from V and 5 bases from J, the junction kept 7 bases outside the gene matches. CDR3 loop: CASSERRTSGGNNEQFF. The CDR3 DNA reads as TGTGCCAGCAGCGAGAGGCGGACTAGCGGGGGGAACAATGAGCAGTTCTTC.

This clonotype turned up a few times. The rearrangement links TRBV28 to TRBJ2-7; D gene unclear. The CDR3 extends over 11 amino acids. Trimming left V 5 bases short and J 2 bases short, with 4 bases between. CDR1 is MDHEN, CDR2 SYDVKM, per germline. The CDR3, as DNA: TGTGCCAGCAGTGGCACCTACGAGCAGTACGTC. This translates into CASSGTYEQYV.